The entry below describes one T cell receptor (beta chain). Its matching antigen is unknown. Produced via immunoSEQ multiplex PCR; TCRdb's table is partial and in-frame only. The sample includes tens of thousands of clones, 85% to 90% of them seen just once. These data belong to a study of OX40 agonist ivuxolimab in advanced cancers. About the research overall: As their treatment, patients were administered ivuxolimab, an agonistic anti-OX40 (CD134) antibody. Study-wide findings and caveats: The authors did not determine the antigen specificity of the expanded peripheral T cells. CD8+ T cells averaged more expanded clones than CD4+.

With 6 bases removed from V and 4 bases from J, the gap between germline ends came to 9 bases. This CDR3 is built from 12 residues. The germline gives CDR1 LNHDA, CDR2 SQIVND (reference sequence). Any history of autoimmune disease or systemic immunosuppression disqualified patients. Sequences were derived from CD4+ or CD8+ T cells sorted from blood, sampled in a trial of the OX40 agonist ivuxolimab. The chain couples TRBV19 to TRBJ1-1; weak D call: TRBD1 (6 bases). The receptor was derived from an adult with an advanced solid tumor such as melanoma, head and neck, liver or kidney cancer. In nucleotides, the CDR3 is TGTGCCAGTAGGGGAGGGGGCACTGAAGCTTTCTTT. Translation gives CASRGGGTEAFF.